The 7 T cell receptor beta chains below come from one sample, sequenced in a study of shared clonotypes between healthy human individuals. Assay: immunoSEQ multiplex PCR; the TCRdb copy retains only in-frame clones and omits some. Of more than 2,000,000 clones in the sample, over 90% are singletons; the top ten hold roughly 0.36%. Sequencing input: naive CD4+ T cells from PBMCs. The subset: CD45RA+ positively selected. Source of these receptors: a man between 18 and 35 years old in good health. Some clones in this sample may be carry-over from other donors' samples.

J is TRBJ1-5 and V is TRBV5-5, with 9 bases matching TRBD1. The CDR3 covers 15 residues. Trimming cost V 1 base and J 6 bases; bases outside gene matches: 5. From germline, CDR1 is SGHKS and CDR2 YYEKEE (reference sequence). CDR3 nucleotides: TGTGCCAGCAGCTTGATGGGACAGGGTAGTCAGCCCCAGCATTTT. Protein product: CASSLMGQGSQPQHF.

The chain combines TRBV28 with TRBJ2-7, with a tentative D call TRBD1 (6 bases). V lost 6 bases, J lost 10 bases, and 16 bases lay in between. Per germline, CDR1 MDHEN and CDR2 SYDVKM. This CDR3 region has 12 residues. CDR3 DNA sequence: TGTGCCAGCAGCCGAGACACGGGACAACAGTACTTC. Its translation is CASSRDTGQQYF.

The J gene is TRBJ1-1, the V gene TRBV28, with 9 bases lining up with TRBD1. The V segment lost 8 bases and the J segment 5 bases; nucleotides outside the gene matches: 3. Per germline, CDR1 MDHEN and CDR2 SYDVKM. This CDR3 has 12 amino acids. CDR3: CASGTGLTEAFF. CDR3 coding DNA: TGTGCCAGCGGGACAGGGTTGACTGAAGCTTTCTTT.

This rearrangement joins TRBV9 to TRBJ1-4; no reliable D call. The germline V gene encodes CDR1 SGDLS and CDR2 YYNGEE. The V end was cut by 4 bases, the J end by 0 bases, with 7 bases between. This CDR3 has 14 amino acids. In DNA, the CDR3 is TGTGCCAGCAGCCCGAGAACAACTAATGAAAAACTGTTTTTT. Amino acid sequence: CASSPRTTNEKLFF. Together with reference TRBV9 and TRBJ1-4, the CDR3 gives the full variable domain: DSGVTQTPKHLITATGQRVTLRCSPRSGDLSVYWYQQSLDQGLQFLIQYYNGEERAKGNILERFSAQQFPDLHSELNLSSLELGDSALYFCASSPRTTNEKLFFGSGTQLSVL.

CDR3 in amino acids: CASSSPLTTSYEQYF. CDR3 bases: TGTGCCAGCAGCTCCCCTCTGACTACCTCCTACGAGCAGTACTTC. The chain uses TRBV5-4 and TRBJ2-7; possibly TRBD2 for D (5 bases). This CDR3 spans 15 amino acids. The germline CDR1 and CDR2 sequences are SGHNT and YYREEE (reference sequence). The V and J ends lost 3 bases and 0 bases respectively, with 13 bases between them. Combining the CDR3 with reference TRBV5-4 and TRBJ2-7 gives the whole variable domain ETGVTQSPTHLIKTRGQQVTLRCSSQSGHNTVSWYQQALGQGPQFIFQYYREEENGRGNFPPRFSGLQFPNYSSELNVNALELDDSALYLCASSSPLTTSYEQYFGPGTRLTVT.

Remarks on this clone: Distinct nucleotide sequences in the sample also encode this CDR3. This sequence joins TRBV2 and TRBJ2-1; D not resolved. The CDR3 contains 13 residues. Germline assignment: CDR1 SNHLY and CDR2 FYNNEI. Trimming removed 5 bases from V and 5 bases from J, with 10 bases in between. This chain's CDR3 is CASSRDRNNEQFF. The CDR3 region has the DNA TGTGCCAGCAGTCGTGACCGAAACAATGAGCAGTTCTTC. The variable domain in full, with the rest retrieved from reference TRBV2 and TRBJ2-1, is EPEVTQTPSHQVTQMGQEVILRCVPISNHLYFYWYRQILGQKVEFLVSFYNNEISEKSEIFDDQFSVERPDGSNFTLKIRSTKLEDSAMYFCASSRDRNNEQFFGPGTRLTVL.

V is TRBV6-6 and J is TRBJ1-5; TRBD1 might be the D (5 bases). The CDR3 spans 13 residues. V lost 5 bases to trimming and J lost 4 bases, with 9 bases between them. The germline CDR1 and CDR2 sequences are MNHNY and SVGAGI (reference sequence). DNA of the CDR3: TGTGCCAGCAGTATCGGACAAAATCAGCCCCAGCATTTT. This gives the protein CASSIGQNQPQHF.